The 9 T cell receptor beta chains below come from one sample, sequenced in a study of blood T cell repertoires in COVID-19. Generated by immunoSEQ multiplex PCR, the TCRdb table keeps only in-frame clones and is missing some. This repertoire shows 200,000 to 250,000 clones, 70% to 90% found once; its top ten account for under 11%. The sequencing sample was made of peripheral blood. The receptors come from a woman older than 75 with acute or convalescent COVID-19.

V gene TRBV7-6 combines with J gene TRBJ2-3, with TRBD2 identical over 8 bases. Losses at the gene ends were 1 base for V and 6 bases for J; bases not matched to a gene: 12. In germline, CDR1 is SGHVS, CDR2 FNYEAQ. The CDR3 loop spans 17 amino acids. The CDR3 region is CASSLGRPGGSSDTQYF. The CDR3 DNA is TGTGCCAGCAGCTTAGGTAGACCGGGAGGGTCGTCGGATACGCAGTATTTT.

The V and J genes are TRBV13 and TRBJ1-2; D remains unclear. From germline, CDR1 is PRHDT and CDR2 FYEKMQ (reference sequence). V was shortened by 0 bases and J by 2 bases, with 7 bases between the two germline ends. The CDR3 extends over 14 amino acids. CDR3: CASSLGRRNYGYTF. The CDR3 nucleotides are TGTGCCAGCAGCTTAGGCAGGAGGAACTATGGCTACACCTTC.

This clone is a singleton in its sample. The rearrangement uses TRBV19 and TRBJ2-7; TRBD1 is a possible D gene (5 bases). This CDR3 spans 15 amino acids. V lost 5 bases, J lost 0 bases, and 14 bases lay in between. CDR1 LNHDA and CDR2 SQIVND come from the germline V gene (reference sequence). The DNA of the CDR3 is TGTGCCAGTAGTCCTCAGGGCCTCTCCTCCTACGAGCAGTACTTC. This sequence encodes CASSPQGLSSYEQYF.

The CDR3 loop reads CSASQGAPKGGTEAFF. The CDR3 bases are TGCAGTGCTAGTCAGGGGGCTCCCAAGGGGGGCACTGAAGCTTTCTTT. V usage is TRBV20-1 and J usage is TRBJ1-1; 8 nucleotides agree with TRBD1. With V trimmed by 3 bases and J by 4 bases, 13 bases remained unmatched. CDR3 length: 16 residues. Germline CDR1 DFQATT, CDR2 SNEGSKA (reference sequence).

This clone appeared a few times. The chain has TRBV11-3 and TRBJ1-1, with 10 bases identical to TRBD1. This CDR3 region has 13 residues. V dropped 5 bases and J dropped 4; count of bases not matched to a gene: 1. Looked up from germline, CDR1 is SGHNT and CDR2 is YENEEA. CDR3 bases: TGTGCCAGCAGCCGGGACAGGGGCACTGAAGCTTTCTTT. As protein: CASSRDRGTEAFF.

The chain has TRBV21-1 and TRBJ1-1; the table calls TRBD1, which could not be checked here. TRBV21-1 is a known pseudogene. The length of the CDR3 is 16 residues. This CDR3 reads CASSTGDRGSGTEAFF. CDR3 nucleotide sequence: TGTGCCAGCAGCACGGGGGACAGGGGTAGCGGCACTGAAGCTTTCTTT.

The V gene is TRBV4-2, the J gene TRBJ2-1; 15 nucleotides line up with TRBD2. The V segment lost 5 bases and the J segment 6 bases; nucleotides outside the gene matches: 11. The CDR3 loop spans 18 amino acids. In germline, CDR1 is LGHNA, CDR2 YNFKEQ. As DNA, the CDR3 is TGTGCCAGCAGCTCCCCCGGGACTAGCGGGAGGCTCGGCAATGAGCAGTTCTTC. Its translation is CASSSPGTSGRLGNEQFF.

This rearrangement joins TRBV11-3 to TRBJ2-3; 9 bases are shared with TRBD1. V lost 4 bases and J lost 1; bases outside the gene matches: 9. Germline V gene sequence: CDR1 SGHNT, CDR2 YENEEA. The CDR3 covers 17 residues. The CDR3 region is CASSSGDRVQGTDTQYF. DNA of the CDR3: TGTGCCAGCAGCTCAGGGGACAGGGTTCAAGGCACAGATACGCAGTATTTT.

This chain joins TRBV6-2 or TRBV6-3 and TRBJ2-6, with 7 nucleotides matching TRBD1. J was trimmed by 0 bases and V by 6 bases; bases with no gene match: 14. The CDR3 is 19 residues long. Looked up from germline, CDR1 is MNHEY and CDR2 is SVGEGT. The CDR3 here is CASSSILGQTLSGANVLTF. CDR3 nucleotides: TGTGCCAGCAGCTCAATCTTGGGACAGACTCTCTCTGGGGCCAACGTCCTGACTTTC.